One and the same sample provided the 6 T cell receptor beta chains below, sequenced in a study of blood T cell repertoires in COVID-19 (dated by TCRdb to 2018 to 2020). Library method: the immunoSEQ multiplex PCR assay. Sourced from immuneACCESS, this table was stored by TCRdb with only in-frame sequences that have V and J called. A share of the clones is absent; for the studies checked, an unresolved V gene accounts for under half, and the remainder has no known explanation. The table for this sample lists tens of thousands of clones; around 88% of them were counted only once. The ten largest clones capture around 7.3% of the sample. Sequenced: peripheral blood. The receptor source for this set is an elderly woman with acute or convalescent COVID-19.

The chain carries TRBV6-5 and TRBJ1-6; 9 positions match TRBD1. V gave up 6 bases and J gave up 7 bases; unmatched junction bases: 7. The length of the CDR3 is 15 residues. Germline loops: CDR1 MNHEY, CDR2 SVGAGI. The CDR3 reads CASSRGGQGNSPLHF. CDR3 DNA: TGTGCCAGCAGCCGCGGGGGACAGGGAAATTCACCCCTCCACTTT.

J is TRBJ1-3 and V is TRBV15; tentatively, D is TRBD1 (5 bases). The CDR3 contains 14 residues. V dropped 8 bases and J dropped 1 base, with 12 bases sitting between them. Germline V gene sequence: CDR1 LNHNV, CDR2 YYDKDF (reference sequence). CDR3 DNA: TGTGCCACCGCGGCAGGGATGTCTGGAAACACCATATATTTT. This gives the protein CATAAGMSGNTIYF. The full variable domain, its missing parts supplied by reference TRBV15 and TRBJ1-3, is DAMVIQNPRYQVTQFGKPVTLSCSQTLNHNVMYWYQQKSSQAPKLLFHYYDKDFNNEADTPDNFQSRRPNTSFCFLDIRSPGLGDTAMYLCATAAGMSGNTIYFGEGSWLTVV.

The J gene is TRBJ1-4, the V gene TRBV27, with D possibly TRBD1 on 5 matching bases. This CDR3 region has 13 residues. V was cut by 6 bases and J by 7 bases, with 12 bases left in between. The germline gives CDR1 MNHEY, CDR2 SMNVEV (reference sequence). CDR3 sequence reads: CASSQGNSEKLFF. The CDR3 DNA reads as TGTGCCAGCAGCCAGGGCAATAGTGAAAAACTGTTTTTT.

This clone has just a few counts. The DNA for the CDR3 is TGTGCCAGCAGCCTCACTAGCGGGCCTGACTACGAGCAGTACTTC. Translation gives CASSLTSGPDYEQYF. V and J are TRBV5-4 and TRBJ2-7; the match to TRBD2 covers 9 bases. The germline V gene has CDR1 SGHNT and CDR2 YYREEE (reference sequence). With V trimmed by 4 bases and J by 3 bases, 8 bases remained unmatched. The CDR3 totals 15 residues.

The chain carries TRBV6-5 and TRBJ1-2, with 8 bases lining up with TRBD1. The germline V gene has CDR1 MNHEY and CDR2 SVGAGI. The CDR3 has 12 residues. With V trimmed by 7 bases and J by 7 bases, 5 bases remained unmatched. The CDR3 DNA reads as TGTGCCAGCACCCAGACAGGGGTTGGCTACACCTTC. Encoded protein: CASTQTGVGYTF.

DNA for the CDR3: TGTGCCAGCAGCCCACCTAGCGGGAGGACCCTTACGCAGTATTTT. Translated: CASSPPSGRTLTQYF. This chain joins TRBV7-2 and TRBJ2-3; 11 nucleotides line up with TRBD2. The CDR3 has 15 residues. From germline, CDR1 is SGHTA and CDR2 FQGNSA. J lost 8 bases, V lost 5 bases, and 9 bases had no gene match.